This is a list of T cell receptor beta chains from one sample in a study of molecular identifiers for immune sequencing clone quantification. One entry per CDR3 protein, called by TCRdb with MiXCR from the PCR reads. Found here are more than 450,000 distinct CDR3 sequences, about 26% of them singletons; the top ten hold roughly 0.77%. The sequenced sample consisted of naive CD8+ T cells from blood, with Jurkat cell RNA spiked in. All receptors derive from a human donor in good health. Some libraries in this study had Jurkat cell RNA spiked in. Each CDR3 is given with its conserved first and last residue. The D gene is left open where the match is weak. The size field is filled for only some rows; it gives once, few, many or a size class.

TRBJ2-5 TRBV12-3/TRBV12-4 - TRBD1 TGTGCCAGCAGCCAACCCCGCGGACAGGGCGAGGAGACCCAGTACTTC CASSQPRGQGEETQYF
TRBJ2-7 TRBV9 few - TGTGCCAGCAGCGCCGAGACTAGCTCCTACGAGCAGTACTTC CASSAETSSYEQYF
TRBJ2-7 TRBV2 - TRBD1 TGTGCCAGCAGGACGGGGACAGGACGGGGATACGAGCAGTACTTC CASRTGTGRGYEQYF
TRBJ2-3 TRBV7-2 many TRBD2 TGTGCCAGCAGCTCCGGACTAGCGGGAGAACTTTATACGCAGTATTTT CASSSGLAGELYTQYF
TRBJ2-2 TRBV4-2 few TRBD1 TGTGCCAGCAGCCAAGTTTCCGGCAGGGGGCAAGGCGGGGAGCTGTTTTTT CASSQVSGRGQGGELFF
TRBJ1-1 TRBV28 many - TGTGCCAGCAGTCTAGGCTTTAAAGCTTTCTTT CASSLGFKAFF
TRBJ2-7 TRBV5-4 many - TGTGCCAGCAGCTTTTTCAGGGAGGAGCAGTACTTC CASSFFREEQYF
TRBJ2-6 TRBV11-2 many - TGTGCCAGCAGCGTACAGGCGGACGGGGCCAACGTCCTGACTTTC CASSVQADGANVLTF
TRBJ2-7 TRBV5-1 - - TGCGCCAGCAGCTTGGGGCCAGTCAAGCAGTACTTC CASSLGPVKQYF
TRBJ2-3 TRBV7-8 many TRBD1 TGTGCCAGCAGCTTAGCGGATAGAGGGGGCCGTCCAGATACGCAGTATTTT CASSLADRGGRPDTQYF
TRBJ2-7 TRBV7-6 - - TGTGCCAGCAGCGCCACCGGAATGTACGAGCAGTACTTC CASSATGMYEQYF
TRBJ2-4 TRBV20-1 many - TGCAGTGCTAGTGATGGGTTCATAGCCAAAAACATTCAGTACTTC CSASDGFIAKNIQYF
TRBJ2-7 TRBV27 - TRBD2 TGTGCCAGCAGTTTATTTCTAGCGGGAGGGGCGCGGGAGCAGTACTTC CASSLFLAGGAREQYF
TRBJ2-1 TRBV24-1 few - TGTGCCACCGAAGGCAGGGGATTCTACAATGAGCAGTTCTTC CATEGRGFYNEQFF
TRBJ2-5 TRBV20-1 - TRBD2 TGCAGTGCTAGAGGGGATAGCGGGAGAGGGGGGACCCAGTACTTC CSARGDSGRGGTQYF
TRBJ1-1 TRBV4-3 - - TGCGCCAGCAGCCAAGACAAGGGGATGAACACTGAAGCTTTCTTT CASSQDKGMNTEAFF
TRBJ2-2 TRBV4-3 - - TGCGCCAGCAGCCAAGATAGGGTCATACAGATCACCGGGGAGCTGTTTTTT CASSQDRVIQITGELFF
TRBJ2-1 TRBV19 - - TGTGCCAGTACCATTAGCTACGGTATTTATGAGCAGCTCTTC CASTISYGIYEQLF
TRBJ1-5 TRBV7-2 once - TGTGTCAGCCGCGTAGAAGGGGTCCATCAGCCCCAGCATTTT CVSRVEGVHQPQHF
TRBJ1-5 TRBV6-2/TRBV6-3 many TRBD1 TGTGCCAGCAGTCAGCCCGGGACAGGTTATCAGCCCCAGCATTTT CASSQPGTGYQPQHF
TRBJ2-7 TRBV5-6 few TRBD2 TGTGCCAGCAGCCGGCGCAGCGGGAGGGCCTTCGAGCAGTACTTC CASSRRSGRAFEQYF
TRBJ2-7 TRBV4-3 many TRBD1 TGTGCCAGCAGCCCCGGGACAGTTACCTACGAGCAGTACTTC CASSPGTVTYEQYF
TRBJ2-2 TRBV4-3 few TRBD2 TGCGCCAGCAGCCAACTAGCGGGAGGCACCGGGGAGCTGTTTTTT CASSQLAGGTGELFF
TRBJ2-5 TRBV23-1 many - TGCGCCAGCAGTCCCCCCGGGACAATCCAAGAGACCCAGTACTTC CASSPPGTIQETQYF
TRBJ1-3 TRBV3-1 - - TGTGCCAGCAAGGGGTCTGGAAACACCATATATTTT CASKGSGNTIYF
TRBJ1-1 TRBV4-3 many - TGCGCCAGCAGCCAAGACGGGGGTCGGGACACTGAAGCTTTCTTT CASSQDGGRDTEAFF
TRBJ2-3 TRBV24-1 many - TGTGCCACCAGTGAGCCAGACCCGGCAGATACGCAGTATTTT CATSEPDPADTQYF
TRBJ1-1 TRBV7-9 many - TGTGCCAGCAGTTACGAGGGGGGGACTGAAGCTTTCTTT CASSYEGGTEAFF
TRBJ1-1 TRBV29-1 many - TGCAGCGTTGAAGGGGGCTTCGGGGCTTTCTTT CSVEGGFGAFF
TRBJ1-1 TRBV23-1 - TRBD1 TGCGCCAGCAGTCAATCGGGACAGGGCTGGAGCACTGAAGCTTTCTTT CASSQSGQGWSTEAFF
TRBJ2-1 TRBV7-8 - TRBD2 TGTGCCAGCAGCTTATTTGGGGCGGGGGGGCTCCACAATGAGCAGTTCTTC CASSLFGAGGLHNEQFF
TRBJ2-1 TRBV7-6 - TRBD2 TGTGCCAGCAGCTTATCTCCTAGCGGGAGGCCCTACAATGAGCAGTTCTTC CASSLSPSGRPYNEQFF
TRBJ1-5 TRBV2 few - TGTGCCAGCAGTGACAGCCGTGACCATCAGCCCCAGCATTTT CASSDSRDHQPQHF
TRBJ2-7 TRBV7-9 many - TGTGCCAGCAGCTTGGGTGTCGGGAACGAGCAGTACTTC CASSLGVGNEQYF
TRBJ2-3 TRBV27 - TRBD1 TGTGCCAGCAGCCGAACCGGGACAGGGAGCTCAGATACGCAGTATTTT CASSRTGTGSSDTQYF
TRBJ2-3 TRBV25-1 - - TGTGCCAGCAGTGAAGTTGGGCAGGGATACACAGATACGCAGTATTTT CASSEVGQGYTDTQYF
TRBJ1-5 TRBV19 - TRBD1 TGTGCCAGTAGCCCGGGGGACAGAGGATTCGATCAGCCCCAGCATTTT CASSPGDRGFDQPQHF
TRBJ2-5 TRBV7-9 many - TGTGCCAGCAGCCTATTTACGCCCATGTACCAAGAGACCCAGTACTTC CASSLFTPMYQETQYF
TRBJ2-6 TRBV27 many - TGTGCCAGCAGTTTGATGGCCTCTGGGGCCAACGTCCTGACTTTC CASSLMASGANVLTF
TRBJ2-3 TRBV5-1 few TRBD2 TGCGCCAGCAGCGGAAGCGGGAGTAAGACAGATACGCAGTATTTT CASSGSGSKTDTQYF
TRBJ1-5 TRBV6-5 - - TGTGCCAGCAGTTACTCGGACGATAACAATCAGCCCCAGCATTTT CASSYSDDNNQPQHF
TRBJ2-3 TRBV6-5 few TRBD1 TGTGCCAGTCGGGGACAGGGTTATATCAGCGGCACAGATACGCAGTATTTT CASRGQGYISGTDTQYF
TRBJ1-5 TRBV5-1 many TRBD1 TGCGCCAGCAGCTCGGCAGGGGGATCCAATCAGCCCCAGCATTTT CASSSAGGSNQPQHF